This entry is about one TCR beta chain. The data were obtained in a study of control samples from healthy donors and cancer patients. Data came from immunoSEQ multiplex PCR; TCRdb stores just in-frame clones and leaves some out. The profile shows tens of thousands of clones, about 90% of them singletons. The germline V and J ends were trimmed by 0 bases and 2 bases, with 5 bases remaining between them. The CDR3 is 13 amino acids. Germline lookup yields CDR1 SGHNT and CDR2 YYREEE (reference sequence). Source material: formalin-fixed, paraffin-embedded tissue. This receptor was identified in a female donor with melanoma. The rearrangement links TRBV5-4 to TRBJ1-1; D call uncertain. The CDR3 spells CASSLAVNTEAFF. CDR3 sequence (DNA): TGTGCCAGCAGCTTGGCCGTTAACACTGAAGCTTTCTTT. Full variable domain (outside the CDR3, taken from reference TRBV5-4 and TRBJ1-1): ETGVTQSPTHLIKTRGQQVTLRCSSQSGHNTVSWYQQALGQGPQFIFQYYREEENGRGNFPPRFSGLQFPNYSSELNVNALELDDSALYLCASSLAVNTEAFFGQGTRLTVV.